The rows below give T cell receptor beta chains drawn from one sample of a study of blood T cell repertoires in COVID-19. Measured with immunoSEQ multiplex PCR; TCRdb has only the in-frame clones, and not every one. The sample lists about 250,000 clones; over 75% were seen once. Sequenced input: peripheral blood. The receptors here all came from a human donor with COVID-19, enrolled during active disease. The donor label of this sample is uncertain. CDR3s include the opening cysteine and the closing phenylalanine or tryptophan. D genes are given only for firm matches. Size is omitted from some rows. Given values are once, few, many or a class for expanded clones.

V gene	J gene	D gene	clone size	CDR3 protein	CDR3 DNA
TRBV5-4	TRBJ1-4	.	.	CASSVSAVTTNEKLFF	TGTGCCAGCAGCGTGAGTGCGGTTACAACTAATGAAAAACTGTTTTTT
TRBV7-2	TRBJ1-6	.	.	CASTLGGQLSPLHF	TGTGCCAGCACCCTCGGGGGGCAGCTTTCACCCCTCCACTTT
TRBV5-4	TRBJ1-4	TRBD1	.	CASSRTGSANEKLFF	TGTGCCAGCAGCCGGACAGGGTCGGCTAATGAAAAACTGTTTTTT
TRBV30	TRBJ1-2	TRBD1	.	CAWSSTGAAYGYTF	TGTGCCTGGAGCTCGACAGGGGCGGCCTATGGCTACACCTTC
TRBV5-1	TRBJ2-7	TRBD1	few	CASSRRTGAYEQYF	TGCGCCAGCAGCCGAAGGACAGGGGCCTACGAGCAGTACTTC
TRBV6-5	TRBJ2-1	TRBD2	.	CASSLGLVMNEQFF	TGTGCCAGCAGCTTGGGACTAGTGATGAATGAGCAGTTCTTC
TRBV6-5	TRBJ2-7	TRBD1	.	CASSRDREGYEQYF	TGTGCCAGCAGCAGGGACAGGGAAGGGTACGAGCAGTACTTC
TRBV11-1	TRBJ2-2	TRBD1	once	CASSSGQGNTGELFF	TGTGCCAGCAGCTCGGGACAGGGGAACACCGGGGAGCTGTTTTTT
TRBV7-3	TRBJ2-3	.	.	CASSLKGFVGEAQYF	TGTGCCAGCAGCTTAAAGGGGTTTGTCGGCGAGGCGCAGTATTTT
TRBV28	TRBJ1-1	TRBD1	.	CASSLWTGDTEAFF	TGTGCCAGCAGTTTGTGGACAGGGGACACTGAAGCTTTCTTT
TRBV10-3	TRBJ2-7	TRBD1	.	CAISNPRGSSYEQYF	TGTGCCATCAGCAACCCCAGGGGGAGCTCCTACGAGCAGTACTTC
TRBV2	TRBJ1-2	TRBD1	.	CASSESGTGVANYGYTF	TGTGCCAGCAGTGAATCTGGGACAGGGGTGGCTAACTATGGCTACACCTTC
TRBV7-8	TRBJ2-3	TRBD1	.	CASNRGVSTDTQYF	TGTGCCAGCAACAGGGGGGTCTCCACAGATACGCAGTATTTT
TRBV10-3	TRBJ2-1	TRBD2	.	CAISEEGEGEQFF	TGTGCCATCAGTGAAGAAGGGGAGGGTGAGCAGTTCTTC
TRBV6-5	TRBJ2-1	.	.	CASSHPTSHNEQFF	TGTGCCAGCAGCCATCCAACTAGCCACAATGAGCAGTTCTTC
TRBV19	TRBJ1-4	TRBD1	.	CASSMSQGREKLFF	TGTGCCAGTAGTATGTCACAGGGGCGGGAAAAACTGTTTTTT
TRBV16	TRBJ1-4	.	once	CASSQSGLKLFF	TGTGCCAGCAGCCAATCTGGGCTTAAACTGTTTTTT
TRBV7-9	TRBJ2-3	TRBD1	.	CASSRTGDSSTDTQYF	TGTGCCAGCAGTCGTACAGGGGATTCTAGCACAGATACGCAGTATTTT
TRBV28	TRBJ2-7	.	few	CASSLYGDEQYF	TGTGCCAGCAGTTTATACGGGGACGAGCAGTACTTC
TRBV6-5	TRBJ1-2	.	.	CASSYVTGYRGYTF	TGTGCCAGCAGTTACGTAACAGGGTATCGCGGCTACACCTTC
TRBV7-2	TRBJ2-7	.	few	CASSQLAYEQYF	TGTGCCAGCAGCCAGCTAGCGTACGAGCAGTACTTC
TRBV7-3	TRBJ2-3	TRBD2	.	CASAVAGTSTDTQYF	TGTGCCAGCGCGGTAGCGGGAACTAGCACAGATACGCAGTATTTT
TRBV14	TRBJ2-3	.	.	CASSQSGPTQYF	TGTGCCAGCAGCCAGAGCGGCCCTACGCAGTATTTT
TRBV15	TRBJ2-7	.	.	CATSRDSGSEQYF	TGTGCCACCAGCAGAGATTCAGGCTCCGAGCAGTACTTC
TRBV10-3	TRBJ2-7	TRBD1	.	CAISERSGQRDYEQYF	TGTGCCATCAGTGAGAGGTCGGGACAGCGAGACTACGAGCAGTACTTC
TRBV19	TRBJ1-1	.	.	CASSTQGFGNTEAFF	TGTGCCAGTAGTACTCAGGGATTCGGGAACACTGAAGCTTTCTTT
TRBV6-1	TRBJ2-7	TRBD1	.	CASSEQDRVMDEQYF	TGTGCCAGCAGTGAACAAGACAGGGTTATGGACGAGCAGTACTTC
TRBV4-1	TRBJ2-7	TRBD2	.	CASRGNSAGEGYEQYF	TGCGCCAGCAGGGGTAACTCAGCGGGAGAAGGGTACGAGCAGTACTTC
TRBV9	TRBJ2-7	TRBD2	.	CASSPTGLAGYEQYF	TGTGCCAGCAGCCCCACCGGACTAGCGGGCTACGAGCAGTACTTC
TRBV28	TRBJ1-3	.	.	CASSLQGGGNTIYF	TGTGCCAGCAGTTTACAGGGCGGTGGAAACACCATATATTTT
TRBV29-1	TRBJ2-1	.	.	CSGEGNRGNEQFF	TGCAGCGGGGAGGGGAACAGGGGGAATGAGCAGTTCTTC
TRBV28	TRBJ2-3	TRBD2	.	CASSLLGTSALSTDTQYF	TGTGCCAGCAGTCTTCTAGGGACTAGCGCTTTATCCACAGATACGCAGTATTTT
TRBV29-1	TRBJ1-5	TRBD1	.	CSVGTGGQPQHF	TGCAGCGTAGGCACAGGGGGCCAGCCCCAGCATTTT
TRBV6-5	TRBJ1-2	TRBD1	.	CASRGQALYGYTF	TGTGCCAGCAGGGGACAGGCCCTTTATGGCTACACCTTC
TRBV5-4	TRBJ1-2	TRBD1	once	CASSLALLGTGGHGYTF	TGTGCCAGCAGCTTGGCCTTACTCGGGACAGGGGGCCATGGCTACACCTTC
TRBV28	TRBJ1-6	.	.	CASRPNRVWNSPLHF	TGTGCCAGCAGGCCAAACAGGGTTTGGAACTCACCCCTCCACTTT
TRBV11-3	TRBJ2-2	.	.	CASSLDRSTGELFF	TGTGCCAGCAGCTTAGATCGTAGTACCGGGGAGCTGTTTTTT
TRBV9	TRBJ1-2	TRBD1	many	CASSAGGQGRKHYGYTF	TGTGCCAGCAGCGCTGGGGGACAGGGCAGGAAACACTATGGCTACACCTTC
TRBV6-5	TRBJ2-1	TRBD2	.	CASSLAGDEQFF	TGTGCCAGCAGCTTAGCGGGTGATGAGCAGTTCTTC
TRBV19	TRBJ2-1	TRBD2	.	CASSTGLVNEQFF	TGTGCCAGTAGTACTGGACTAGTCAATGAGCAGTTCTTC
TRBV30	TRBJ1-1	TRBD1	.	CAWSRYRTGGQKDDTEAFF	TGTGCCTGGAGTCGTTACAGGACAGGAGGGCAGAAGGACGACACTGAAGCTTTCTTT
TRBV12-3/TRBV12-4	TRBJ1-1	.	once	CASSLNGEAFF	TGTGCCAGCAGTTTAAACGGTGAAGCTTTCTTT
TRBV7-9	TRBJ1-1	TRBD1	few	CASSHTQGALNTEAFF	TGTGCCAGCAGCCATACACAGGGGGCCTTGAACACTGAAGCTTTCTTT
TRBV28	TRBJ1-1	.	few	CASSSGGYTEAFF	TGTGCCAGCAGTAGTGGCGGGTACACTGAAGCTTTCTTT
TRBV2	TRBJ1-3	TRBD1	.	CASSRDRAGNTIYF	TGTGCCAGCAGCCGGGACAGGGCTGGAAACACCATATATTTT
TRBV4-3	TRBJ1-1	.	once	CASSRSGGGTEAFF	TGCGCCAGCAGCCGATCGGGAGGGGGAACTGAAGCTTTCTTT
TRBV12-5	TRBJ2-5	.	few	CASGLARGAVETQYF	TGTGCTAGTGGTTTGGCCCGCGGAGCGGTTGAGACCCAGTACTTC
TRBV19	TRBJ2-1	TRBD1	.	CASNRTGMYNEQFF	TGTGCCAGTAACCGGACAGGGATGTACAATGAGCAGTTCTTC
TRBV7-3	TRBJ2-3	TRBD2	once	CASSPAGGGTDTQYF	TGTGCCAGCAGCCCAGCGGGGGGAGGGACAGATACGCAGTATTTT
TRBV5-1	TRBJ2-7	.	.	CASSASGTGREQYF	TGCGCCAGCAGCGCCTCCGGGACTGGACGCGAGCAGTACTTC